Included here is one TCR beta chain sequence, with context. Germline trimming cut 4 bases from V and 4 bases from J; bases unmatched to any gene: 7. The CDR3 has 14 amino acids. In germline, CDR1 is SGHNT, CDR2 YYREEE (reference sequence). The sample is drawn from a study of blood T cell repertoires in COVID-19. Profiling relied on immunoSEQ multiplex PCR, and the TCRdb table lists in-frame clones only, not all of them. The table includes roughly 180,000 clones, roughly 84% detected once. Specimen: peripheral blood. The chain recombines TRBV5-4 with TRBJ2-7; 8 bases map to TRBD1. The origin of this receptor is a woman between 40 and 55 years old with COVID-19, enrolled during active disease. The CDR3 bases are TGTGCCAGCAGCCAAGGACAGGGTACTTACGAGCAGTACTTC. As protein: CASSQGQGTYEQYF. The full variable domain, its missing parts supplied by reference TRBV5-4 and TRBJ2-7, is ETGVTQSPTHLIKTRGQQVTLRCSSQSGHNTVSWYQQALGQGPQFIFQYYREEENGRGNFPPRFSGLQFPNYSSELNVNALELDDSALYLCASSQGQGTYEQYFGPGTRLTVT.